Below are 25 T cell receptor beta chains sequenced from a single sample in a study of T cell changes during pregnancy in multiple sclerosis. Clones were sequenced by immunoSEQ multiplex PCR, and TCRdb holds only the in-frame ones, with some missing. The sample records approximately 60,000 clones, 92% being singletons. Specimen: CD4+ T cells from peripheral blood mononuclear cells, collected in the second trimester of pregnancy. Every receptor here comes from a female donor with multiple sclerosis, enrolled in a pregnancy study.

This chain uses TRBV6-5 with TRBJ2-1, with 7 bases fitting TRBD2. The germline gives CDR1 MNHEY, CDR2 SVGAGI. V shed 7 bases and J 4 bases; nucleotides not matched to a gene: 7. This CDR3 region has 14 residues. For the CDR3, the DNA is TGTGCCAGCAACCCCGGGAGGACTTACAATGAGCAGTTCTTC. Encoded protein: CASNPGRTYNEQFF.

This clone was seen once. The V call is TRBV6-1, the J call TRBJ2-1, with 15 bases lining up with TRBD2. The germline gives CDR1 MNHNS, CDR2 SASEGT. The CDR3 consists of 16 residues. Trimming removed 4 bases from V and 8 bases from J; junction bases left unmatched: 6. DNA of the CDR3: TGTGCCAGCAGTGGGGGACTAGCGGGGGGAATCGATGAGCAGTTCTTC. It is translated as CASSGGLAGGIDEQFF.

This chain links TRBV15 with TRBJ1-2; D is unclear. Germline CDR1 is LNHNV and CDR2 is YYDKDF (reference sequence). Trimming stripped 0 bases from V and 1 base from J, with 6 bases between. The CDR3 has 14 residues. CDR3 sequence: CATSRDRVNYGYTF. CDR3 nucleotide sequence: TGTGCCACCAGCAGAGATCGGGTTAACTATGGCTACACCTTC.

The chain employs TRBV10-2 and TRBJ1-5; 10 bases are a match to TRBD1. The CDR3 is 15 amino acids. J lost 4 bases, V lost 4 bases, and 4 bases had no gene match. Germline V gene sequence: CDR1 WSHSY, CDR2 SAAADI. The chain's CDR3 is CASSAGDRGNQPQHF. The CDR3 DNA reads as TGCGCCAGCAGTGCCGGGGACAGGGGAAATCAGCCCCAGCATTTT.

This chain links TRBV27 with TRBJ2-7; 8 bases fit TRBD1. The germline V gene encodes CDR1 MNHEY and CDR2 SMNVEV (reference sequence). The CDR3 has 21 amino acids. The trim removed 3 bases at V and 2 bases at J, leaving 24 bases unmatched. This CDR3 is CASSFFPPTGGGRSRAYEQYF. The CDR3 DNA is TGTGCCAGCAGTTTTTTTCCCCCCACAGGGGGTGGCAGGAGCCGCGCCTACGAGCAGTACTTC.

The rearrangement links TRBV7-9 to TRBJ2-7, with D maybe TRBD1 (5 bases). The germline V and J ends were trimmed by 5 bases and 1 base, with 12 bases remaining between them. This CDR3 is 14 amino acids long. Looked up from germline, CDR1 is SEHNR and CDR2 is FQNEAQ (reference sequence). The CDR3 DNA reads as TGTGCCAGCAGCCTGACAGTCCGATCCTACGAGCAGTACTTC. It specifies CASSLTVRSYEQYF.

V and J are TRBV9 and TRBJ2-1; possible D gene TRBD1, 7 bases. The germline gives CDR1 SGDLS, CDR2 YYNGEE. Trimming removed 0 bases from V and 7 bases from J, with 17 bases in between. The CDR3 covers 16 residues. The CDR3 region is CASSVAIGGGKNEQFF. In DNA, the CDR3 is TGTGCCAGCAGCGTAGCAATAGGAGGGGGCAAGAATGAGCAGTTCTTC. Drawing the rest from reference TRBV9 and TRBJ2-1, the complete variable domain is DSGVTQTPKHLITATGQRVTLRCSPRSGDLSVYWYQQSLDQGLQFLIQYYNGEERAKGNILERFSAQQFPDLHSELNLSSLELGDSALYFCASSVAIGGGKNEQFFGPGTRLTVL.

This clone has only one observation. The chain is built from TRBV11-2 and TRBJ2-7; TRBD2 aligns across 9 bases. Trimming at V came to 4 bases and at J to 4 bases, leaving 8 bases not matched to a gene. The CDR3 covers 15 residues. The germline V gene has CDR1 SGHAT and CDR2 FQNNGV. CDR3 sequence: CASSSIAGATYEQYF. CDR3 in DNA: TGTGCCAGCAGCTCTATAGCGGGAGCCACTTACGAGCAGTACTTC.

The V and J genes are TRBV29-1 and TRBJ2-1, with 12 bases that match TRBD2. The length of the CDR3 is 14 residues. Looked up from germline, CDR1 is SQVTM and CDR2 is ANQGSEA. The J segment lost 7 bases and the V segment lost 7 bases, leaving 8 bases of the junction unmatched. Written as DNA, the CDR3 is TGCAGCGGAAGTACTAGCGGGGGGTTGAATGAGCAGTTCTTC. Protein: CSGSTSGGLNEQFF.

V and J are TRBV5-1 and TRBJ1-5, with D hard to call. Germline V lookup: CDR1 SGHRS, CDR2 YFSETQ. The CDR3 has 16 amino acids. With 2 bases removed from V and 1 base from J, the gap between germline ends came to 13 bases. The CDR3 spells CASSLVAGGSNQPQHF. The CDR3 DNA follows: TGCGCCAGCAGCTTAGTGGCAGGTGGGAGCAATCAGCCCCAGCATTTT.

The chain joins TRBV28 to TRBJ2-7, with 8 nucleotides matching TRBD1. Per germline, CDR1 MDHEN and CDR2 SYDVKM. The V segment lost 6 bases and the J segment 4 bases; nucleotides outside the gene matches: 5. The CDR3 is 13 residues long. CDR3 region: CASRRTGIYEQYF. The CDR3 DNA reads as TGTGCCAGCAGAAGGACAGGGATATACGAGCAGTACTTC.

This CDR3 is CASSLGWTGGDQPQHF. The CDR3 bases are TGTGCCAGCAGTTTAGGGTGGACAGGGGGCGACCAGCCCCAGCATTTT. V is TRBV28 and J is TRBJ1-5; 11 bases are shared with TRBD1. CDR1 and CDR2 (germline): MDHEN, SYDVKM. The CDR3 runs 16 residues. Unmatched junction bases numbered 7, after V lost 2 bases and J lost 7 bases.

This rearrangement joins TRBV19 to TRBJ1-1; D call uncertain. The CDR3 loop spans 13 amino acids. Per the germline V gene, CDR1 is LNHDA and CDR2 is SQIVND (reference sequence). The ends were cut back, 4 bases at V and 1 base at J, with 7 bases in the middle. Written as DNA, the CDR3 is TGTGCCAGTAGTACGACATCGAACACTGAAGCTTTCTTT. Protein product: CASSTTSNTEAFF.

The chain recombines TRBV10-3 with TRBJ2-3; D may be TRBD1 (5 bases). V gave up 4 bases and J gave up 0 bases, with 11 bases separating them. Germline V CDR1 and CDR2: ENHRY, SYGVKD. The CDR3 contains 15 residues. In DNA, the CDR3 is TGTGCCATCAGTGGCTACCGACAGAGCACAGATACGCAGTATTTT. As protein: CAISGYRQSTDTQYF.

This sequence joins TRBV2 and TRBJ2-2, with D maybe TRBD1 (6 bases). The germline CDR1 and CDR2 sequences are SNHLY and FYNNEI. The CDR3 covers 14 residues. The V end was cut by 6 bases, the J end by 1 base, with 9 bases between. CDR3 DNA: TGTGCCAGCAGACAGACAGGGAACACCGGGGAGCTGTTTTTT. Protein: CASRQTGNTGELFF.

This rearrangement joins TRBV28 to TRBJ1-2, with a weak D call TRBD1 (5 bases). V lost 4 bases and J 8 bases, leaving 11 bases between the germline ends. Germline values: CDR1 MDHEN, CDR2 SYDVKM. The CDR3 covers 12 residues. Written as DNA, the CDR3 is TGTGCCAGCAGTTCCAGGGTCTACGGCTACACCTTC. Residues: CASSSRVYGYTF.

This chain links TRBV6-1 with TRBJ2-7, with 9 nucleotides matching TRBD1. V was clipped by 5 bases and J by 3 bases; unmatched bases: 8. Germline lookup yields CDR1 MNHNS and CDR2 SASEGT. The CDR3 length is 15 residues. CDR3 protein: CASSLDRGRVYEQYF. The CDR3 nucleotides read TGTGCCAGCAGTTTGGACAGGGGCAGAGTCTACGAGCAGTACTTC.

This chain connects TRBV15 to TRBJ2-7; 8 bases map to TRBD1. CDR1 is LNHNV and CDR2 is YYDKDF in the germline V gene (reference sequence). The CDR3 is made up of 15 amino acids. V was clipped by 0 bases and J by 2 bases; unmatched bases: 3. The CDR3 protein is CATSRDPGGPYEQYF. The CDR3 region has the DNA TGTGCCACCAGCAGAGATCCAGGGGGCCCCTACGAGCAGTACTTC. Supplemented by reference TRBV15 and TRBJ2-7, the full variable domain reads DAMVIQNPRYQVTQFGKPVTLSCSQTLNHNVMYWYQQKSSQAPKLLFHYYDKDFNNEADTPDNFQSRRPNTSFCFLDIRSPGLGDTAMYLCATSRDPGGPYEQYFGPGTRLTVT.

Concerning this clone itself: Other DNA sequences of this sample code for an identical CDR3. The V and J genes are TRBV9 and TRBJ2-7; 10 bases align to TRBD2. CDR3 length: 15 residues. J lost 4 bases, V lost 0 bases, and 4 bases had no gene match. Germline values: CDR1 SGDLS, CDR2 YYNGEE. The CDR3 sequence: CASSVGLAGDYEQYF. The CDR3, as DNA: TGTGCCAGCAGCGTAGGCCTAGCGGGGGATTACGAGCAGTACTTC.

This chain joins TRBV9 and TRBJ2-3, with a tentative D call TRBD2 (5 bases). Trimming cost V 4 bases and J 13 bases, with 22 bases left between them. Per germline, CDR1 SGDLS and CDR2 YYNGEE. The CDR3 totals 14 residues. DNA for the CDR3: TGTGCCAGCAGCCCACAGCTCGAGGGTACAAGGGAGTATTTT. This sequence encodes CASSPQLEGTREYF.

The J gene is TRBJ2-3, the V gene TRBV2; tentatively, D is TRBD1 (6 bases). The V end lost 6 bases, the J end lost 0 bases, and 13 bases lay between the germline ends. Germline V gene lookup returns CDR1 SNHLY and CDR2 FYNNEI. The CDR3 totals 15 residues. The CDR3 bases are TGTGCCAGCAGGGACGGGACAATTAGCACAGATACGCAGTATTTT. This codes for CASRDGTISTDTQYF.

This rearrangement joins TRBV5-4 to TRBJ1-4, with TRBD1 identical over 7 bases. The CDR3 extends over 16 amino acids. The ends lost 4 bases at V and 0 bases at J; junction bases unmatched: 6. Germline CDR1 is SGHNT and CDR2 is YYREEE (reference sequence). In DNA, the CDR3 is TGTGCCAGCAGCCGGGACAGCGACGCAACTAATGAAAAACTGTTTTTT. This translates into CASSRDSDATNEKLFF.

This rearrangement joins TRBV30 to TRBJ2-5; D is possibly TRBD1 (6 bases). Trimming pared 8 bases from V and 1 base from J, leaving 11 bases between. CDR1 is GTSNPN and CDR2 is SVGIG in the germline V gene (reference sequence). The CDR3 runs to 12 residues. The CDR3 DNA is TGTGCCGGGACAACAAGCCAAGAGACCCAGTACTTC. Translated, it gives CAGTTSQETQYF.

The chain joins TRBV28 to TRBJ1-2; D is possibly TRBD1 (6 bases). Germline CDR1 is MDHEN and CDR2 is SYDVKM. The CDR3 loop spans 14 amino acids. V was cut by 3 bases and J by 2 bases, with 10 bases left in between. The chain's CDR3 is CASSFQGRNYGYTF. The CDR3 nucleotides read TGTGCCAGCAGTTTTCAGGGGCGCAACTATGGCTACACCTTC.

The chain links TRBV11-2 to TRBJ2-2; D call uncertain. V shed 7 bases and J shed 0 bases, with 12 bases lying between them. There are 15 residues in the CDR3. CDR1 and CDR2 (germline): SGHAT, FQNNGV. CDR3 sequence reads: CASTWSNANTGELFF. In DNA form, the CDR3 reads TGTGCCAGCACCTGGAGCAACGCGAACACCGGGGAGCTGTTTTTT.